These T cell receptor beta chains were read from a single sample in a study of technical replicates of blood from a handful of donors. Data came from immunoSEQ multiplex PCR; TCRdb stores just in-frame clones and leaves some out. The table includes 65,000 to 90,000 clones, more than 85% detected once. Source material: PBMCs. The origin of the receptors is a human donor in good health. Some clones in this sample may be carry-over from other donors' samples. The conserved cysteine and the conserved F or W are not part of the CDR3 here.

J gene,V gene,CDR3 protein
TRBJ1-2,TRBV5-1,ASSQGANYGYT
TRBJ2-5,TRBV13,ASSPRTGSTQY
TRBJ2-1,TRBV15,ATSRDRGLAGGNEQF
TRBJ1-1,TRBV6-5,ASSYLGANTEAF
TRBJ2-3,TRBV19,ASSVSTTDTQY
TRBJ2-7,TRBV5-1,ASSSGLAGDFEQY
TRBJ2-7,TRBV2,ASSGQVTYEQY
TRBJ2-4,TRBV11-2,ASSLEDRNIQY
TRBJ2-5,TRBV12-5,ASGDSGQETQY
TRBJ2-7,TRBV4-3,ASSPQVLSSYEQY
TRBJ1-5,TRBV7-2,ASSMGQGGNQPQH
TRBJ2-1,TRBV6-6,ASSPRDRQGNEQF
TRBJ1-5,TRBV19,ASSGQGGRNQPQH
TRBJ2-3,TRBV11-3,ASSLGGLAGVEDTQY
TRBJ2-2,TRBV14,ASSPIAGGNTGELF
TRBJ2-3,TRBV20-1,SARDRRTQY
TRBJ2-1,TRBV27,ATGANQRGGEQF
TRBJ2-2,TRBV9,ASSVDQGGGTGELF
TRBJ2-1,TRBV9,ASSVDRAIYNEQF
TRBJ1-5,TRBV10-3,AISDGGQGINQPQH
TRBJ1-5,TRBV10-3,AISESETNSNQPQH
TRBJ2-1,TRBV7-2,ASSLGIKSLNEQF
TRBJ2-4,TRBV9,ASSVGPLAGSIQY
TRBJ2-3,TRBV12-5,ASGFGGLEDTQY
TRBJ2-3,TRBV4-2,ASSQDMAGVADTQY